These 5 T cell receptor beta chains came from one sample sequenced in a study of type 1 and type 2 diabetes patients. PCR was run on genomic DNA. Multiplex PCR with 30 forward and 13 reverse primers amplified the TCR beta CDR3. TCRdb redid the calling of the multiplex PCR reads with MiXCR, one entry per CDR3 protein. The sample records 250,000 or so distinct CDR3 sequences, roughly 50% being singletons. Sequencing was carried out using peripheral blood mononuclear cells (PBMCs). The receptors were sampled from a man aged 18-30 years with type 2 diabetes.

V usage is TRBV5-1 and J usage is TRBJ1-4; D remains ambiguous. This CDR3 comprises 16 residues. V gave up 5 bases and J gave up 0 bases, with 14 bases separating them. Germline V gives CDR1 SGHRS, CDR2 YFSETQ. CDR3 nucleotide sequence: TGCGCCAGCAGGGTTTCGTTCGGAGCAACTAATGAAAAACTGTTTTTT. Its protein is CASRVSFGATNEKLFF.

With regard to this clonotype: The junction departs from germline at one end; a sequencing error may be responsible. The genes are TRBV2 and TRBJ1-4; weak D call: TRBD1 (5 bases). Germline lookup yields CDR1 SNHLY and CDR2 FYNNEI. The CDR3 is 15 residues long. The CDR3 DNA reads TGTGCCAGCAGTGCGACCGGGACGGGGGTTTTTAAACCGTTTTTT. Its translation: CASSATGTGVFKPFF.

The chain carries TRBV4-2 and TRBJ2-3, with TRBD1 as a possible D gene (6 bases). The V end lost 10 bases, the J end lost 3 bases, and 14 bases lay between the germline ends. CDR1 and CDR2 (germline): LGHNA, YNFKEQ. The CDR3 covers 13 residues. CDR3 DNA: TGTGCCACCATGTCAAGGGGGACAGATACGCAGTATTTT. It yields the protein CATMSRGTDTQYF.

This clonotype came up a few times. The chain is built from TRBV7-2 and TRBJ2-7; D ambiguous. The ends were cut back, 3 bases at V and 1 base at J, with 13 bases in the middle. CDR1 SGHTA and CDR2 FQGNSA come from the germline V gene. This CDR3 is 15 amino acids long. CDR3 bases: TGTGCCAGCAGCTTTTTCAGCACCCAATCCTACGAGCAGTACTTC. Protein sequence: CASSFFSTQSYEQYF. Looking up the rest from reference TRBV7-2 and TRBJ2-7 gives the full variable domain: GAGVSQSPSNKVTEKGKDVELRCDPISGHTALYWYRQSLGQGLEFLIYFQGNSAPDKSGLPSDRFSAERTGGSVSTLTIQRTQQEDSAVYLCASSFFSTQSYEQYFGPGTRLTVT.

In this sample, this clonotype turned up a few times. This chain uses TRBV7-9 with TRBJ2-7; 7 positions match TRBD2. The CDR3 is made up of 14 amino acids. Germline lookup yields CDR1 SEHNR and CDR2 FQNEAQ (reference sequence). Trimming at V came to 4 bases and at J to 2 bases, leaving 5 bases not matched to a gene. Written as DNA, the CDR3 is TGTGCCAGCAGCTACCGACTAGCCCCCTACGAGCAGTACTTC. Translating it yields CASSYRLAPYEQYF. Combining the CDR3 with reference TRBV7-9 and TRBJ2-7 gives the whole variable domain DTGVSQNPRHKITKRGQNVTFRCDPISEHNRLYWYRQTLGQGPEFLTYFQNEAQLEKSRLLSDRFSAERPKGSFSTLEIQRTEQGDSAMYLCASSYRLAPYEQYFGPGTRLTVT.